This T cell receptor beta chain derives from a study of control samples from healthy donors and cancer patients. Measured with immunoSEQ multiplex PCR; TCRdb has only the in-frame clones, and not every one. The sample carries 150,000 to 200,000 clones, 91% recorded once. The receptor's source is a woman aged 30 to 39 in good health. Sample: blood.

The DNA for the CDR3 is TGCGCCAGCAGCCAAGATCCGGGGGTCACAGATACGCAGTATTTT. Amino acids: CASSQDPGVTDTQYF. The rearrangement joins TRBV4-1 to TRBJ2-3, with a weak D call TRBD2 (6 bases). Trimming shortened V by 0 bases and J by 2 bases, and 9 bases separated the two germline ends. CDR1 MGHRA and CDR2 YSYEKL come from the germline V gene. CDR3 length equals 15 residues.